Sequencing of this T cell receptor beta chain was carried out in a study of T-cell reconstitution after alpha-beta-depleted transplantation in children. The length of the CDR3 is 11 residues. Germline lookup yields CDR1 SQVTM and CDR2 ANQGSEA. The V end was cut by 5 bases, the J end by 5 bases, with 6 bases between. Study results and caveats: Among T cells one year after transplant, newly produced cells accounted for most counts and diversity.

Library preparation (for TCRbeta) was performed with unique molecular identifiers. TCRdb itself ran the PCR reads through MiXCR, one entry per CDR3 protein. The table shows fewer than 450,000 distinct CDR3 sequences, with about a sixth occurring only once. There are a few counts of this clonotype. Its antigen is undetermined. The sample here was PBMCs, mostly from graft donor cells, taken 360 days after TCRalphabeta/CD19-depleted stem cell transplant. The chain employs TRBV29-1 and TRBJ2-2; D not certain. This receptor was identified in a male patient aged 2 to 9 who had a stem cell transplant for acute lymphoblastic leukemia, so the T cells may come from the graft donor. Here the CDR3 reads CSVWSTGELFF. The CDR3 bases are TGCAGCGTTTGGAGTACCGGGGAGCTGTTTTTT.